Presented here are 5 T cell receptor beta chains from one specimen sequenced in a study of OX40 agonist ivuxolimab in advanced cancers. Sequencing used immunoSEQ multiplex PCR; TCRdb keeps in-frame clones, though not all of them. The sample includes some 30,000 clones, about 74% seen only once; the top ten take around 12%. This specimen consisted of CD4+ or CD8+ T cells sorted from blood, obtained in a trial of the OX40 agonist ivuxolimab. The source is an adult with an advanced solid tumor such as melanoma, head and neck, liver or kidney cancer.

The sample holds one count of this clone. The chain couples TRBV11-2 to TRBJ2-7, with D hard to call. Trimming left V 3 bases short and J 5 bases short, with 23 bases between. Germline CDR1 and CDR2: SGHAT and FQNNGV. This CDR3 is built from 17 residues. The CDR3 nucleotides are TGTGCCAGCAGCTTCGTGGCAGCTTCTCCGGGTCTTAACGAGCAGTACTTC. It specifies CASSFVAASPGLNEQYF.

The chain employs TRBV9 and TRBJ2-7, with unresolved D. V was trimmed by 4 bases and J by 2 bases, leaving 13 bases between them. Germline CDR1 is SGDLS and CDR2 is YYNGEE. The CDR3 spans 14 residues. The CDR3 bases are TGTGCCAGCAGCAGGAGTGGGTCCACCTACGAGCAGTACTTC. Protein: CASSRSGSTYEQYF.

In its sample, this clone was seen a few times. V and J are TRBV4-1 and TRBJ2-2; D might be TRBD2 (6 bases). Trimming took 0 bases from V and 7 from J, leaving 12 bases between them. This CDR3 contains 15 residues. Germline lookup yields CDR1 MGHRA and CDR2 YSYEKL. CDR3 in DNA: TGCGCCAGCAGCCAAGATGGGGGGTACGTCGGGGAGCTGTTTTTT. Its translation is CASSQDGGYVGELFF.

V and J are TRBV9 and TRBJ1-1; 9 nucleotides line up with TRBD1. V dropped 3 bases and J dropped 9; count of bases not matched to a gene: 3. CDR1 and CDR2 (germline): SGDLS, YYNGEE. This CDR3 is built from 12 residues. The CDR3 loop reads CASSGQGEKAFF. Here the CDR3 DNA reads TGTGCCAGCAGCGGACAGGGGGAGAAAGCTTTCTTT. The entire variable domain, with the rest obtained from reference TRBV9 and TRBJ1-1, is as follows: DSGVTQTPKHLITATGQRVTLRCSPRSGDLSVYWYQQSLDQGLQFLIQYYNGEERAKGNILERFSAQQFPDLHSELNLSSLELGDSALYFCASSGQGEKAFFGQGTRLTVV.

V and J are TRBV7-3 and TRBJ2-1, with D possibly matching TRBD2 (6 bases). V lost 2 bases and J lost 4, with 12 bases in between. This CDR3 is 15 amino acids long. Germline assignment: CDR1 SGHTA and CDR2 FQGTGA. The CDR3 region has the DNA TGTGCCAGCAGCTTAGAGAGCGGGCGATACAATGAGCAGTTCTTC. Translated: CASSLESGRYNEQFF.